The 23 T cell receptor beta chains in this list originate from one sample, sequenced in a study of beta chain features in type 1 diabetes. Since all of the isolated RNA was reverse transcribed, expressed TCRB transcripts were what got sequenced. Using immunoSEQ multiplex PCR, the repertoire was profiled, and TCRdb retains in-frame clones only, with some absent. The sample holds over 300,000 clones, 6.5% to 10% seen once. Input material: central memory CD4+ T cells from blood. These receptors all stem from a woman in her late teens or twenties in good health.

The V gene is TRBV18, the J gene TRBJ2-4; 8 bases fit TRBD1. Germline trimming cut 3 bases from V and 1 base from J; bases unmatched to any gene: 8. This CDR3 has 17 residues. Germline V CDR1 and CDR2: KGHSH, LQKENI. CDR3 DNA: TGTGCCAGCTCACCCGGACAGGGCGGGGTGGCCAAAAACATTCAGTACTTC. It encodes CASSPGQGGVAKNIQYF.

The CDR3 is CASHRGQNTEAFF. The CDR3 DNA sequence: TGTGCCAGCCACAGGGGGCAGAACACTGAAGCTTTCTTT. V gene TRBV28 combines with J gene TRBJ1-1; 9 bases fit TRBD1. The length of the CDR3 is 13 residues. Germline V gene lookup returns CDR1 MDHEN and CDR2 SYDVKM. Unmatched junction bases numbered 2, after V lost 8 bases and J lost 1 base.

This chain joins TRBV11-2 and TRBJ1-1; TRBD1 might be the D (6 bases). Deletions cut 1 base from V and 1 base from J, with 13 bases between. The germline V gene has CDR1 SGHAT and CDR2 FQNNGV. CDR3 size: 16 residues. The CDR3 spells CASSLVGGAGNTEAFF. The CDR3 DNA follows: TGTGCCAGCAGCTTAGTTGGGGGCGCAGGGAACACTGAAGCTTTCTTT.

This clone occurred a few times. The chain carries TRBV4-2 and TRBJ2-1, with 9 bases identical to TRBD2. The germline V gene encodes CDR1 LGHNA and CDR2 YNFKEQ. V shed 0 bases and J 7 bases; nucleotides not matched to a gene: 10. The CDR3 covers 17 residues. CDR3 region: CASSQDGGGRALNEQFF. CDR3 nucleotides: TGTGCCAGCAGCCAAGATGGGGGCGGGAGGGCCCTTAATGAGCAGTTCTTC.

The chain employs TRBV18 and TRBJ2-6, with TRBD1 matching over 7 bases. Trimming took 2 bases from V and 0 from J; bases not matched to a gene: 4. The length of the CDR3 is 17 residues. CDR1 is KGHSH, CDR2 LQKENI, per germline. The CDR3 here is CASSPSEGASGANVLTF. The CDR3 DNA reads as TGTGCCAGCTCACCAAGCGAGGGGGCCTCTGGGGCCAACGTCCTGACTTTC.

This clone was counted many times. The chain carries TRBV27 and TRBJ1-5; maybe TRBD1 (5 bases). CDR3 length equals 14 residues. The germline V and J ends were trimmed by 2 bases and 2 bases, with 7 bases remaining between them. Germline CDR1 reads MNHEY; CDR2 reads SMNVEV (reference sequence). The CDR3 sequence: CASSLRGRNQPQHF. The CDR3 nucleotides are TGTGCCAGCAGTTTAAGGGGCCGCAATCAGCCCCAGCATTTT.

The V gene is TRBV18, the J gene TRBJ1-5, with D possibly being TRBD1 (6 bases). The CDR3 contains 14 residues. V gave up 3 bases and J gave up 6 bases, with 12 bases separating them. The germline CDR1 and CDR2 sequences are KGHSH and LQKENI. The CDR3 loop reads CASSPRDNLQPQHF. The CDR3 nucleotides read TGTGCCAGCTCACCCCGGGACAATCTTCAGCCCCAGCATTTT.

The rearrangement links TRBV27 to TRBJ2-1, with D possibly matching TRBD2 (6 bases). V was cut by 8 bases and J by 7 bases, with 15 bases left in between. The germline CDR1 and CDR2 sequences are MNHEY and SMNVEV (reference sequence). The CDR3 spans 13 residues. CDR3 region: CASRREWGNEQFF. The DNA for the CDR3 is TGTGCCAGCCGCCGGGAGTGGGGTAATGAGCAGTTCTTC.

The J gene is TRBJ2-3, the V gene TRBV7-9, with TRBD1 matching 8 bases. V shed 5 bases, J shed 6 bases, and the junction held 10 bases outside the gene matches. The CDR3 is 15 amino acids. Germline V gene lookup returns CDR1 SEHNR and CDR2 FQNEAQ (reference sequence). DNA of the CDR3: TGTGCCAGCAGCCTAGTGGGGACAGGCCTCGATACGCAGTATTTT. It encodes CASSLVGTGLDTQYF.

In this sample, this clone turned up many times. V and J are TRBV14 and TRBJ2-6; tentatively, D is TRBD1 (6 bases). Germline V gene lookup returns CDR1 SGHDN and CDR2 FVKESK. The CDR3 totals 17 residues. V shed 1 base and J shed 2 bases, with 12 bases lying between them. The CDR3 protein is CASSQVFQGPGANVLTF. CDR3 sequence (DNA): TGTGCCAGCAGCCAAGTTTTCCAGGGGCCTGGGGCCAACGTCCTGACTTTC.

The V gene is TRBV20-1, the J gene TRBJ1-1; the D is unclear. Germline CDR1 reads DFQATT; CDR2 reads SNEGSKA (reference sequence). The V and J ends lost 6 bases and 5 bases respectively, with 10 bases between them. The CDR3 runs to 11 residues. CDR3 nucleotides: TGCAGTGCCCGAGCGGAAACTGAAGCTTTCTTT. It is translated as CSARAETEAFF.

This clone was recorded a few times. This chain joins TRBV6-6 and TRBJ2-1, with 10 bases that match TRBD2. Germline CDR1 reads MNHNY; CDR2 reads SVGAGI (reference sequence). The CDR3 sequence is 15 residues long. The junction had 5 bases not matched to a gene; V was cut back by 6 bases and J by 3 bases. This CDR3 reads CASRNIAGGYNEQFF. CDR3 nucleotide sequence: TGTGCCAGCAGAAATATAGCGGGAGGCTACAATGAGCAGTTCTTC.

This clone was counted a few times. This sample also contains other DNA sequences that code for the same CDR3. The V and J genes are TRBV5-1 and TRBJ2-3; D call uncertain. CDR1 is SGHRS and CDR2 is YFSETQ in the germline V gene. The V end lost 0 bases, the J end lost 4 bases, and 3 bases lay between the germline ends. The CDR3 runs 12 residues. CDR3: CASSLGSDTQYF. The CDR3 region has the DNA TGCGCCAGCAGCTTGGGGTCAGATACGCAGTATTTT.

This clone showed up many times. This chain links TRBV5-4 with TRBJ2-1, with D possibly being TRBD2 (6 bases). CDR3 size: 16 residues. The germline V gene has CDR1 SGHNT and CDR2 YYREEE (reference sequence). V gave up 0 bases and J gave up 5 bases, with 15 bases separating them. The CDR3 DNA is TGTGCCAGCAGCTTGGAGGCCGGGAGACTTCACAATGAGCAGTTCTTC. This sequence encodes CASSLEAGRLHNEQFF.

The DNA for the CDR3 is TGTGCCAGCAGTGAAGTGCGGGTGAGGGACATTCAGTACTTC. Protein: CASSEVRVRDIQYF. The V and J genes are TRBV2 and TRBJ2-4; perhaps TRBD2 as D (5 bases). With 1 base removed from V and 8 bases from J, the gap between germline ends came to 12 bases. Germline V gene data show CDR1 as SNHLY and CDR2 as FYNNEI. The CDR3 covers 14 residues. Complete variable domain (other parts from reference TRBV2 and TRBJ2-4): EPEVTQTPSHQVTQMGQEVILRCVPISNHLYFYWYRQILGQKVEFLVSFYNNEISEKSEIFDDQFSVERPDGSNFTLKIRSTKLEDSAMYFCASSEVRVRDIQYFGAGTRLSVL.

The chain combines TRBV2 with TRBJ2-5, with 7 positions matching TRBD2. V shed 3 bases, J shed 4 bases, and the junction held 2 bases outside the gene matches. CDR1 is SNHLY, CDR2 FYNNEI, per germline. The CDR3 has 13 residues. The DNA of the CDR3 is TGTGCCAGCAGTGAGAGGGAGGGAGAGACCCAGTACTTC. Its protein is CASSEREGETQYF.

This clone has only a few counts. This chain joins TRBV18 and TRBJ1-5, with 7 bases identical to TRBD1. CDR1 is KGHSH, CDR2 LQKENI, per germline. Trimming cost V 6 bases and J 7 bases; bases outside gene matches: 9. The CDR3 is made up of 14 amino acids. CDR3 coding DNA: TGTGCCAGCTCGCGGACAGGAACGGAGCAGCCCCAGCATTTT. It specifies CASSRTGTEQPQHF.

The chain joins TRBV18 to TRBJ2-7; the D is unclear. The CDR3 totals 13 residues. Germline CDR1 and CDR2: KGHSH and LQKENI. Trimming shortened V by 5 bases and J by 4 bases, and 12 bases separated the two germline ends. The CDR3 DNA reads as TGTGCCAGCTCAGAGCGAAAGGTTTACGAGCAGTACTTC. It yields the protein CASSERKVYEQYF. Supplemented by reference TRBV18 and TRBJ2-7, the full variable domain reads NAGVMQNPRHLVRRRGQEARLRCSPMKGHSHVYWYRQLPEEGLKFMVYLQKENIIDESGMPKERFSAEFPKEGPSILRIQQVVRGDSAAYFCASSERKVYEQYFGPGTRLTVT.

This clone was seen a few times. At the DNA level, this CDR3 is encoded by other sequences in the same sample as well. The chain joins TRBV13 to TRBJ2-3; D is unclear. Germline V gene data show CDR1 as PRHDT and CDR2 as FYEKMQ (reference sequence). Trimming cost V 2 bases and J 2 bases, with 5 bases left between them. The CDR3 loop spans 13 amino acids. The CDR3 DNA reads TGTGCCAGCAGCTTACCTTCCACAGATACGCAGTATTTT. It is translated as CASSLPSTDTQYF.

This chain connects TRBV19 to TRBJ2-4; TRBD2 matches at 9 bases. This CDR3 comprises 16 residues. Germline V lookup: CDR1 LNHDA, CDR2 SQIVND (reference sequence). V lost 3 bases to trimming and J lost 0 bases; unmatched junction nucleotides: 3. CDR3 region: CASSIGLAPAKNIQYF. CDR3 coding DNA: TGTGCCAGTAGTATCGGACTAGCGCCAGCCAAAAACATTCAGTACTTC.

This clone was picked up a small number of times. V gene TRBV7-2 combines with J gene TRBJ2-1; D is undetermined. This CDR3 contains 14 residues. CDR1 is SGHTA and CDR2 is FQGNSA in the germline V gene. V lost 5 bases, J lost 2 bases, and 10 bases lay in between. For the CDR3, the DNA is TGTGCCAGCAGCCTTCGCCAGGCCTACAATGAGCAGTTCTTC. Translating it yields CASSLRQAYNEQFF. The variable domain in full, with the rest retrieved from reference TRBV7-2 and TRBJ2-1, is GAGVSQSPSNKVTEKGKDVELRCDPISGHTALYWYRQSLGQGLEFLIYFQGNSAPDKSGLPSDRFSAERTGGSVSTLTIQRTQQEDSAVYLCASSLRQAYNEQFFGPGTRLTVL.

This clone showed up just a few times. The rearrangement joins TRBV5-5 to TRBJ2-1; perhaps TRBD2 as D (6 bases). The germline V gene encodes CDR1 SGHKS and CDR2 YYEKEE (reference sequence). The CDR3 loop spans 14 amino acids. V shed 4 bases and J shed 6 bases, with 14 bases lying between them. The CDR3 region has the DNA TGTGCCAGCAGCCCCGGGACTCCGGGCAATGAGCAGTTCTTC. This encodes CASSPGTPGNEQFF.

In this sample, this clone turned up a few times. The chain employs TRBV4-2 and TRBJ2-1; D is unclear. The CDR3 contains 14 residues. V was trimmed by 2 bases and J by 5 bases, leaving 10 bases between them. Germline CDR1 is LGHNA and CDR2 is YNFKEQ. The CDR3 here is CASSQSNPDNEQFF. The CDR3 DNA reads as TGTGCCAGCAGCCAATCCAATCCTGACAATGAGCAGTTCTTC.